The clone carrying this T cell receptor (beta chain) was recorded a few times. Antigen: not known. CDR1 LNHDA and CDR2 SQIVND come from the germline V gene (reference sequence). This CDR3 has 13 amino acids. Between the trimmed V and J ends, which lost 6 bases and 7 bases, there was a span of 14 bases. This entry belongs to a study of beta chain features in type 1 diabetes. Isolated RNA was reverse transcribed in full, so expressed TCRB transcripts were sequenced. Generated by immunoSEQ multiplex PCR, the TCRdb table keeps only in-frame clones and is missing some. The table includes roughly 150,000 clones, around 7.8% detected once. CD45RO/CCR7/CD25/CD127/CD95/CD27 staining was used to isolate CD4+ naive, central memory, regulatory and stem cell-like memory cells by sorting. Study-wide findings and caveats: Shortening of TCRB CDR3s, moderate but significant, appeared in all four CD4+ subsets of Type 1 diabetes patients.

The chain joins TRBV19 to TRBJ2-3; tentatively, D is TRBD1 (5 bases). This TCR was recovered from a middle-aged woman with type 1 diabetes. The source material was central memory CD4+ T cells from blood. CDR3: CASRFREGNTQYF. CDR3 nucleotide sequence: TGTGCCAGTAGATTCAGGGAAGGGAATACGCAGTATTTT.